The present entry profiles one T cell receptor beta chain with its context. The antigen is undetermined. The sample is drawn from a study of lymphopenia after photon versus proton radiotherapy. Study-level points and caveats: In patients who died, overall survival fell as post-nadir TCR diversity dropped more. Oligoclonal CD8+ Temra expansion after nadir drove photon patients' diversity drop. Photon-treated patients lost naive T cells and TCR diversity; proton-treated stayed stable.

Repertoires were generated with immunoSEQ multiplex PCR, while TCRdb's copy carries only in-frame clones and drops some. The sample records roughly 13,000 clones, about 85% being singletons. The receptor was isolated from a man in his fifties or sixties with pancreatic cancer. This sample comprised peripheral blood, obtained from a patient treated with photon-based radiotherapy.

CDR3 sequence: CASSGGGPKGGELFF. As DNA, the CDR3 is TGTGCCAGCAGCGGAGGAGGTCCAAAGGGTGGGGAGCTGTTTTTT. This chain links TRBV9 with TRBJ2-2; D may be TRBD2 (5 bases). The CDR3 is made up of 15 amino acids. In germline, CDR1 is SGDLS, CDR2 YYNGEE. V lost 3 bases and J 8 bases, leaving 17 bases between the germline ends. Together with reference TRBV9 and TRBJ2-2, the CDR3 gives the full variable domain: DSGVTQTPKHLITATGQRVTLRCSPRSGDLSVYWYQQSLDQGLQFLIQYYNGEERAKGNILERFSAQQFPDLHSELNLSSLELGDSALYFCASSGGGPKGGELFFGEGSRLTVL.